One sample yielded the 17 T cell receptor beta chains listed below, sequenced in a study of control samples from healthy donors and cancer patients. Data came from immunoSEQ multiplex PCR; TCRdb stores just in-frame clones and leaves some out. Seen here are 250,000 to 300,000 clones, around 79% observed once, and the top ten hold 13%. The sequencing input was PBMCs. The receptors come from a woman aged 55-69 years with lung cancer.

The CDR3 DNA sequence: TGTGCCAGTAGTATAGCGGTCGGGCAGGGGGCGGGCAATCAGCCCCAGCATTTT. The encoded protein is CASSIAVGQGAGNQPQHF. J is TRBJ1-5 and V is TRBV19; TRBD1 matches 8 bases. CDR1 is LNHDA, CDR2 SQIVND, per germline (reference sequence). The CDR3 sequence is 18 residues long. Losses at the gene ends were 1 base for V and 2 bases for J; bases not matched to a gene: 10.

The CDR3 is CSASRQGPYEQYF. The CDR3 DNA is TGCAGTGCTAGTCGACAGGGGCCCTACGAGCAGTACTTC. J is TRBJ2-7 and V is TRBV20-1; 8 nucleotides match TRBD1. This CDR3 has 13 residues. Germline CDR1 reads DFQATT; CDR2 reads SNEGSKA (reference sequence). V lost 3 bases to trimming and J lost 2 bases; unmatched junction nucleotides: 3.

For this clone: In the same sample, other DNA sequences code for this CDR3. V is TRBV30 and J is TRBJ1-3; the D gene is possibly TRBD1 (6 bases). Germline CDR1 is GTSNPN and CDR2 is SVGIG (reference sequence). The germline V and J ends were trimmed by 2 bases and 0 bases, with 8 bases remaining between them. The CDR3 spans 14 residues. The CDR3: CAWSRGSSGNTIYF. CDR3 nucleotides: TGTGCCTGGAGTAGGGGGTCCTCTGGAAACACCATATATTTT.

This clone was detected a few times. This rearrangement joins TRBV30 to TRBJ2-2; D is undetermined. The V and J ends lost 3 bases and 7 bases respectively, with 12 bases between them. This CDR3 is built from 13 residues. Germline CDR1 and CDR2: GTSNPN and SVGIG (reference sequence). CDR3 DNA sequence: TGTGCCTGGAGGTATAGTGGTGGCGGGGAGCTGTTTTTT. Protein product: CAWRYSGGGELFF. Full variable domain (outside the CDR3, taken from reference TRBV30 and TRBJ2-2): SQTIHQWPATLVQPVGSPLSLECTVEGTSNPNLYWYRQAAGRGLQLLFYSVGIGQISSEVPQNLSASRPQDRQFILSSKKLLLSDSGFYLCAWRYSGGGELFFGEGSRLTVL.

The chain is built from TRBV5-4 and TRBJ1-1, with 7 bases lining up with TRBD1. This CDR3 region has 14 residues. With V trimmed by 5 bases and J by 1 base, 5 bases remained unmatched. The germline V gene has CDR1 SGHNT and CDR2 YYREEE (reference sequence). The CDR3 nucleotides are TGTGCCAGCAGTTCGGGACAGAAGAACACTGAAGCTTTCTTT. It encodes CASSSGQKNTEAFF.

The genes are TRBV3-1 (or the pseudogene TRBV3-2) and TRBJ1-3; D is ambiguous. Trimming took 3 bases from V and 4 from J, leaving 7 bases between them. CDR1 LGHDT and CDR2 YNNKEL come from the germline V gene (reference sequence). The CDR3 consists of 13 residues. The CDR3 DNA is TGTGCCAGCAGCCAGAGAGGAGGAAACACCATATATTTT. Protein sequence: CASSQRGGNTIYF.

The V call is TRBV24-1, the J call TRBJ1-4; D is ambiguous. Germline loops: CDR1 KGHDR, CDR2 SFDVKD. The CDR3 is made up of 13 amino acids. V gave up 3 bases and J gave up 8 bases, with 9 bases separating them. CDR3 sequence (DNA): TGTGCCACCAGTGATACAGCCATAGAAAAACTGTTTTTT. It encodes CATSDTAIEKLFF.

The chain joins TRBV19 to TRBJ2-3; D unclear. This CDR3 has 13 amino acids. The V end lost 4 bases, the J end lost 10 bases, and 15 bases lay between the germline ends. Germline V gene lookup returns CDR1 LNHDA and CDR2 SQIVND (reference sequence). The CDR3 DNA reads TGTGCCAGTAGTACCGGGCCTTTGATGCCGCAGTATTTT. Protein: CASSTGPLMPQYF.

This chain joins TRBV5-1 and TRBJ2-7, with D possibly being TRBD1 (5 bases). This CDR3 contains 15 residues. The germline CDR1 and CDR2 sequences are SGHRS and YFSETQ. V lost 2 bases and J 1 base, leaving 13 bases between the germline ends. CDR3 nucleotide sequence: TGCGCCAGCAGCTTTTTCACAGGTGGATCCTACGAGCAGTACTTC. Translation gives CASSFFTGGSYEQYF. The whole variable domain, remainder taken from reference TRBV5-1 and TRBJ2-7, is KAGVTQTPRYLIKTRGQQVTLSCSPISGHRSVSWYQQTPGQGLQFLFEYFSETQRNKGNFPGRFSGRQFSNSRSEMNVSTLELGDSALYLCASSFFTGGSYEQYFGPGTRLTVT.

This chain joins TRBV18 and TRBJ2-5; 8 nucleotides match TRBD1. V lost 0 bases to trimming and J lost 4 bases; unmatched junction nucleotides: 1. Per the germline V gene, CDR1 is KGHSH and CDR2 is LQKENI. CDR3 length: 14 residues. This CDR3 is CASSPPTGAETQYF. The CDR3 region has the DNA TGTGCCAGCTCACCACCGACAGGGGCAGAGACCCAGTACTTC. Full variable domain (missing parts from reference TRBV18 and TRBJ2-5): NAGVMQNPRHLVRRRGQEARLRCSPMKGHSHVYWYRQLPEEGLKFMVYLQKENIIDESGMPKERFSAEFPKEGPSILRIQQVVRGDSAAYFCASSPPTGAETQYFGPGTRLLVL.

The chain joins TRBV5-1 to TRBJ1-2; possibly TRBD1 for D (5 bases). The CDR3 has 12 residues. Per germline, CDR1 SGHRS and CDR2 YFSETQ. Trimming removed 4 bases at V and 4 bases at J, with 8 bases between. CDR3 coding DNA: TGCGCCAGCAGCCATGACAGCTATGGCTACACCTTC. Translation: CASSHDSYGYTF.

The chain has TRBV11-2 and TRBJ1-3, with D unresolved. Per the germline V gene, CDR1 is SGHAT and CDR2 is FQNNGV. V shed 5 bases and J shed 0 bases, with 11 bases lying between them. This CDR3 contains 15 residues. CDR3 DNA: TGTGCCAGCAGCCCAGACCCCTTCTCTGGAAACACCATATATTTT. Translation: CASSPDPFSGNTIYF.

The chain employs TRBV12-3 or TRBV12-4 and TRBJ1-2; 9 nucleotides match TRBD1. CDR3 length equals 13 residues. V was pared by 6 bases and J by 8 bases, with 7 bases of the junction left unmatched. CDR3 sequence: CASSLPGQGGYTF. CDR3 sequence (DNA): TGTGCCAGCAGCCTACCGGGACAGGGAGGCTACACCTTC.

The J gene is TRBJ2-5, the V gene TRBV9; a possible D gene is TRBD1 (6 bases). Germline-derived CDR1 and CDR2 are SGDLS and YYNGEE. This CDR3 contains 15 residues. V lost 2 bases and J 4 bases, leaving 15 bases between the germline ends. The CDR3 is CASSVGPQGPETQYF. The CDR3 bases are TGTGCCAGCAGCGTGGGACCCCAGGGGCCAGAGACCCAGTACTTC.

The chain joins TRBV18 to TRBJ2-7; D may correspond to TRBD1 or TRBD2 (7 bases each). The V gene lost 2 bases and the J gene lost 4 bases, with 24 bases spanning the gap. The CDR3 length is 18 residues. The V gene's germline CDR1 is KGHSH and CDR2 LQKENI. CDR3 protein: CASSPIKSGREGAYEQYF. CDR3 bases: TGTGCCAGCTCACCAATCAAGTCGGGCAGGGAGGGGGCATACGAGCAGTACTTC.

The rearrangement uses TRBV27 and TRBJ2-3, with a weak D call TRBD2 (6 bases). The CDR3 length is 12 residues. V lost 7 bases and J 1 base, leaving 6 bases between the germline ends. Germline lookup yields CDR1 MNHEY and CDR2 SMNVEV (reference sequence). CDR3 protein: CASTGGTDTQYF. In DNA form, the CDR3 reads TGTGCCAGCACGGGAGGCACAGATACGCAGTATTTT.

The chain recombines TRBV9 with TRBJ2-5; the D gene is possibly TRBD1 (5 bases). Per germline, CDR1 SGDLS and CDR2 YYNGEE. V was pared by 3 bases and J by 5 bases, with 20 bases between. This CDR3 comprises 16 residues. CDR3 nucleotide sequence: TGTGCCAGCAGCGCCCCTCACCCCGCAGGGTTGGAGACCCAGTACTTC. Protein: CASSAPHPAGLETQYF.